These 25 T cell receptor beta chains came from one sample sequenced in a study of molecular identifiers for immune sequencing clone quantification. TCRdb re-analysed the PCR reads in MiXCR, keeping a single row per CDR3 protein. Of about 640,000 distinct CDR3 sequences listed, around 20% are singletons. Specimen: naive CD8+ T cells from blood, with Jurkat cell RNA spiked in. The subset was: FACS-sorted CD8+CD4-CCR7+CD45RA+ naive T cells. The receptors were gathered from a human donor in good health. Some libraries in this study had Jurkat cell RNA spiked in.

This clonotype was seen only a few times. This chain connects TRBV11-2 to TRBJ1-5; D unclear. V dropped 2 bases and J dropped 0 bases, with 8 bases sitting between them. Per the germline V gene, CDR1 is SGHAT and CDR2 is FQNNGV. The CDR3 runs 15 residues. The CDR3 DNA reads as TGTGCCAGCAGCTTATCACAATATAGCAATCAGCCCCAGCATTTT. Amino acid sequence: CASSLSQYSNQPQHF.

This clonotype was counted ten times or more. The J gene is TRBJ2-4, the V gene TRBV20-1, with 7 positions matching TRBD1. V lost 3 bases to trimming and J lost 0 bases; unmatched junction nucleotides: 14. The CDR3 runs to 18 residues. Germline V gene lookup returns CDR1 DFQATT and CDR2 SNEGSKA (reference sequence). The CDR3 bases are TGCAGTGCTAGTCAGGACAGGACGTTTAGACAAGCCAAAAACATTCAGTACTTC. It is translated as CSASQDRTFRQAKNIQYF.

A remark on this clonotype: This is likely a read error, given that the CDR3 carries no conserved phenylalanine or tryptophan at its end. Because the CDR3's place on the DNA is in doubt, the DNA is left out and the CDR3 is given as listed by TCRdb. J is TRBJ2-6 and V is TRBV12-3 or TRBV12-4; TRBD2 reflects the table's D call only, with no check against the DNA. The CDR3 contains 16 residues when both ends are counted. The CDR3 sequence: CASSSPGLSGANVLTL.

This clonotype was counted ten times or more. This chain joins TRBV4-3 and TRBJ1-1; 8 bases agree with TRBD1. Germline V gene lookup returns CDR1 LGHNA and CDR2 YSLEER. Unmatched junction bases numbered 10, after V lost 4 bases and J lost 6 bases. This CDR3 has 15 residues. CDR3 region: CASSLDRAQEAEAFF. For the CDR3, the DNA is TGCGCCAGCAGCCTGGACAGGGCTCAAGAAGCTGAAGCTTTCTTT.

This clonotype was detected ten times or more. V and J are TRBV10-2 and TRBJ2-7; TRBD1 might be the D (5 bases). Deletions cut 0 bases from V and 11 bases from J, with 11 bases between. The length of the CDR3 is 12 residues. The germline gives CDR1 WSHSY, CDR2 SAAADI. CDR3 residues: CASSESRVQEYF. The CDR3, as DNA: TGCGCCAGCAGTGAGTCGAGAGTACAGGAGTACTTC.

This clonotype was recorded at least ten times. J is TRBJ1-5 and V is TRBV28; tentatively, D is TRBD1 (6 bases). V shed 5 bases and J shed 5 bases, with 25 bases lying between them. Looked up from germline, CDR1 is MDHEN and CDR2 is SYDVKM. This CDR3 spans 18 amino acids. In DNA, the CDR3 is TGTGCCAGCAGTCCCCCCCCCTTACAACAATACAGGGATCAGCCCCAGCATTTT. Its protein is CASSPPPLQQYRDQPQHF.

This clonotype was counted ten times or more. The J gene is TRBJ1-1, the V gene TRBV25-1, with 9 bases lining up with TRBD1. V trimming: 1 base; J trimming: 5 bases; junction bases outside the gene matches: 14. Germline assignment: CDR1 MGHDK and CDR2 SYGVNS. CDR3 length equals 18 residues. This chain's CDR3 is CASSESKLGTGRLTEAFF. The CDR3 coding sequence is TGTGCCAGCAGTGAATCCAAGCTCGGGACAGGGAGGTTGACTGAAGCTTTCTTT.

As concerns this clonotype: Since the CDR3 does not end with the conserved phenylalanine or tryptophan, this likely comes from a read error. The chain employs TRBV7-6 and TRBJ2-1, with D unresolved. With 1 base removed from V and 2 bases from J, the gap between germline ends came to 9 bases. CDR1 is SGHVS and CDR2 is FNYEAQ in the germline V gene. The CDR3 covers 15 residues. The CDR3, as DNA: TGTGCCAGCAGCTTAGTAGGCGGACCCTACAATGAGCAGTTCTAC. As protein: CASSLVGGPYNEQFY.

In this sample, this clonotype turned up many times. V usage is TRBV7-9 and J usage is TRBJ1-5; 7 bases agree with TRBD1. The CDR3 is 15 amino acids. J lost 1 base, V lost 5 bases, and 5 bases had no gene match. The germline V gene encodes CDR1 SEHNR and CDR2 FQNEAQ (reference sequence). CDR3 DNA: TGTGCCAGCAGCCCCCCAGGGGGGAGCAATCAGCCCCAGCATTTT. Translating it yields CASSPPGGSNQPQHF. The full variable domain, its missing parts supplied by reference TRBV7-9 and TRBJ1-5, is DTGVSQNPRHKITKRGQNVTFRCDPISEHNRLYWYRQTLGQGPEFLTYFQNEAQLEKSRLLSDRFSAERPKGSFSTLEIQRTEQGDSAMYLCASSPPGGSNQPQHFGDGTRLSIL.

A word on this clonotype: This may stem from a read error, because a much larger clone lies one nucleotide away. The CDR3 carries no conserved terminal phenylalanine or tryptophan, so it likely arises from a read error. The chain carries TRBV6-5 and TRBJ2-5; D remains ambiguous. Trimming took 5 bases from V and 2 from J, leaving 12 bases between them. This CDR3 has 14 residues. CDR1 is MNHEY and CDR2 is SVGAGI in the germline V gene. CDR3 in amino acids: CASSLWQSQETQYL. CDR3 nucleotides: TGTGCCAGCAGTCTATGGCAGAGTCAAGAGACCCAGTACCTC.

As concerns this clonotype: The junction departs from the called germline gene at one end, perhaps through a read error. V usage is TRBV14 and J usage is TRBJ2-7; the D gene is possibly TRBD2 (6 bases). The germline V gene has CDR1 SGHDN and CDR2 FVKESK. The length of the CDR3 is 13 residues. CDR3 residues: CASSLAASYEQCF. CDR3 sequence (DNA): TGTGCCAGCAGCCTAGCGGCCTCCTACGAGCAGTGCTTC.

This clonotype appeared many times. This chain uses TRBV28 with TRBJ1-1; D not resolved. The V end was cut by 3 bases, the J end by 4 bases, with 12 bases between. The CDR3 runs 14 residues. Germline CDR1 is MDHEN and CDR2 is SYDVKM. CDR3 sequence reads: CASSFRSVGTEAFF. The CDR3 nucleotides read TGTGCCAGCAGTTTTCGGAGTGTGGGCACTGAAGCTTTCTTT.

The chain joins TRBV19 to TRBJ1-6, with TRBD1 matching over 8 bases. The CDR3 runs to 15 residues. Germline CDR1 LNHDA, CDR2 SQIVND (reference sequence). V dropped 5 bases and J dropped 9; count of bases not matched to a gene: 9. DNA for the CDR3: TGTGCCAGTAGTGTCGGACAGGGCAAGAGTTCACCCCTCCACTTT. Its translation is CASSVGQGKSSPLHF.

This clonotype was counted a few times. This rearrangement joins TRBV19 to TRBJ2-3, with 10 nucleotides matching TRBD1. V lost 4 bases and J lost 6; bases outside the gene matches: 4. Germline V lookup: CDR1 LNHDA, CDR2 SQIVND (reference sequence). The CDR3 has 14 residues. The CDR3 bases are TGTGCCAGTAGTACGACAGGGGGCGCCGATACGCAGTATTTT. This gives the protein CASSTTGGADTQYF.

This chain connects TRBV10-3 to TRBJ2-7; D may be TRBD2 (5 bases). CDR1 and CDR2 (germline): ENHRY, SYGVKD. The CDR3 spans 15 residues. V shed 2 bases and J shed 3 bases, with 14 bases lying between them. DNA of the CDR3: TGTGCCATCAGTGAGCCGAGGGATGTCAACTACGAGCAGTACTTC. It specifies CAISEPRDVNYEQYF.

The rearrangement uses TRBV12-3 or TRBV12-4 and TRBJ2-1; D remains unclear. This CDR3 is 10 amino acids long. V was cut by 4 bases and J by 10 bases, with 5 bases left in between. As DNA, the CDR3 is TGTGCCAGCAGTTCCACGGAGCAGTTCTTC. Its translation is CASSSTEQFF.

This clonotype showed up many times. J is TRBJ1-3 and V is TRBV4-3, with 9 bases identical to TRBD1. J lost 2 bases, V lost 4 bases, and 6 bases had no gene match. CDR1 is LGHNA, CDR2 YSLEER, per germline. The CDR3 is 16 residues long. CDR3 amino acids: CASSLDRGSPGNTIYF. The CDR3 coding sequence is TGCGCCAGCAGCCTCGACAGGGGGTCGCCTGGAAACACCATATATTTT.

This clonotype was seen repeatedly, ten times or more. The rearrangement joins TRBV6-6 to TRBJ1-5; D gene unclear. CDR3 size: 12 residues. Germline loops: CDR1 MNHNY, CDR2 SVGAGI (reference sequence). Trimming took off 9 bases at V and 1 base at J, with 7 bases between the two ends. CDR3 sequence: CASGESNQPQHF. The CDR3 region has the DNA TGTGCCAGTGGAGAGAGCAATCAGCCCCAGCATTTT.

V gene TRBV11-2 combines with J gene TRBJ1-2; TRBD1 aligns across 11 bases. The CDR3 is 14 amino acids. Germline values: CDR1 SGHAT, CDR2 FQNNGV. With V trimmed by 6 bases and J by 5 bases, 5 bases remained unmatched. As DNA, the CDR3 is TGTGCCAGCAGACCGGACAGGGGGCTGTATGGCTACACCTTC. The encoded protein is CASRPDRGLYGYTF.

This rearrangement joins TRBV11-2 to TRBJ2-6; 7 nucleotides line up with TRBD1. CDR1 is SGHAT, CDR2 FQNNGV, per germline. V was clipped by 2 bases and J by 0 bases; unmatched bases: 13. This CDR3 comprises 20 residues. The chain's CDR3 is CASSLWGSYRGSSGANVLTF. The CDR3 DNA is TGTGCCAGCAGCTTATGGGGCTCATACAGGGGAAGCTCTGGGGCCAACGTCCTGACTTTC.

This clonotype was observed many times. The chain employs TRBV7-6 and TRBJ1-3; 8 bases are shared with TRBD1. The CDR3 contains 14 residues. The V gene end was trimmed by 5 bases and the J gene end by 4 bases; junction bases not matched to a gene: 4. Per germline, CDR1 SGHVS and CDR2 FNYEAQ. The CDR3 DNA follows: TGTGCCAGCAGCCAGGACAGGGAAGGAAACACCATATATTTT. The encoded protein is CASSQDREGNTIYF.

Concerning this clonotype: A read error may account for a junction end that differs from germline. This CDR3 is CASSQAQSRENTMYF. The DNA for the CDR3 is TGCGCCAGCAGCCAGGCCCAAAGTCGGGAGAACACCATGTATTTT. The rearrangement uses TRBV4-3 and TRBJ1-3; no clear D gene. CDR1 is LGHNA and CDR2 is YSLEER in the germline V gene. The CDR3 has 15 amino acids.

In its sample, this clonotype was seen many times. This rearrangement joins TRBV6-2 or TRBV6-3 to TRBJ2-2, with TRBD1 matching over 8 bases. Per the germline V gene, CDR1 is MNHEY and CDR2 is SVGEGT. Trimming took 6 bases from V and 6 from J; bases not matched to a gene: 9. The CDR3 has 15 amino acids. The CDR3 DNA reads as TGTGCCAGCAGCCTTGGACAGGGAAAGGCCGGGGAGCTGTTTTTT. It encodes CASSLGQGKAGELFF.

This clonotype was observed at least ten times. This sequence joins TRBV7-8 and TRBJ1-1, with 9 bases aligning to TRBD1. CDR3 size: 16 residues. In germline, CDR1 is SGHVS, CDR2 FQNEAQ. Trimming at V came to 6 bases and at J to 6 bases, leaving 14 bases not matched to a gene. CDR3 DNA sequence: TGTGCCAGCAGACGGACAGGGGTCTCCCTCGGCGCTGAAGCTTTCTTT. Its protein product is CASRRTGVSLGAEAFF.

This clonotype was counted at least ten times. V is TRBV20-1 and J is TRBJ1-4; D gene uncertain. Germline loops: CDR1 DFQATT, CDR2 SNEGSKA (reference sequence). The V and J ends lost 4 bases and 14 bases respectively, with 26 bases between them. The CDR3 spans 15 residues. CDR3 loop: CSATGPDHFGLELFF. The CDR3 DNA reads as TGCAGTGCTACTGGGCCTGACCATTTTGGACTCGAGCTGTTTTTT.